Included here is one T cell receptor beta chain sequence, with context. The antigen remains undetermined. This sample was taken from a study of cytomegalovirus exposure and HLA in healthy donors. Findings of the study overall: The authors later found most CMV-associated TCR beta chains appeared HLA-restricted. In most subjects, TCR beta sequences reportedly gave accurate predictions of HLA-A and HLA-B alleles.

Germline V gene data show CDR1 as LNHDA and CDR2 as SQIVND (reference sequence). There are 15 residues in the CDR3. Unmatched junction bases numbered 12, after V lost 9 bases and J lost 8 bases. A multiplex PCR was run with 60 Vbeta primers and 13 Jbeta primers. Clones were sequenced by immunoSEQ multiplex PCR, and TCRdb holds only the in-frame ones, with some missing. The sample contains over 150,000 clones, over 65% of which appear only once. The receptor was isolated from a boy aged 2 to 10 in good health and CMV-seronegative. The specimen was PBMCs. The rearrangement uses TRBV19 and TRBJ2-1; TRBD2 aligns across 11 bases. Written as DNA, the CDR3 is TGTGCCAGCAGACTAGCGGGGCGTCTCGGGGATGAGCAGTTCTTC. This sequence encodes CASRLAGRLGDEQFF.